This passage covers 20 T cell receptor beta chains from one sample sequenced in a study of PD-1 blockade in classical Hodgkin lymphoma. Data came from immunoSEQ multiplex PCR; TCRdb stores just in-frame clones and leaves some out. The table has tens of thousands of clones, about 70% seen once. The time point here: cycle 4 day 1 (C4D1), after six to seven weeks of nivolumab. Every patient relapsed after autologous stem cell transplantation, and brentuximab vedotin exposure varied. Magnetic negative selection served to purify CD4+ T cells out of PBMCs that had been thawed. This material consisted of CD4+ T cells from blood, taken before the fourth cycle of nivolumab. These receptors were collected from a human donor with classical Hodgkin lymphoma.

This clone was found once. The chain is built from TRBV10-3 and TRBJ2-5; maybe TRBD1 (6 bases). The V end was cut by 5 bases, the J end by 1 base, with 14 bases between. In germline, CDR1 is ENHRY, CDR2 SYGVKD. This CDR3 region has 15 residues. The CDR3 coding sequence is TGTGCCATCAGTCCAACAAGAGGGGGCCAAGAGACCCAGTACTTC. The encoded protein is CAISPTRGGQETQYF.

This clone was seen a few times. V gene TRBV19 combines with J gene TRBJ2-1; unclear D gene. CDR1 and CDR2 (germline): LNHDA, SQIVND (reference sequence). The CDR3 loop spans 12 amino acids. Deletions cut 5 bases from V and 4 bases from J, with 6 bases between. CDR3 DNA sequence: TGTGCCAGTAGTGCACAGTACAATGAGCAGTTCTTC. Translation: CASSAQYNEQFF.

V gene TRBV5-4 combines with J gene TRBJ2-7, with D perhaps matching TRBD1 (5 bases). The CDR3 is 16 residues long. CDR1 SGHNT and CDR2 YYREEE come from the germline V gene (reference sequence). V was pared by 4 bases and J by 0 bases, with 17 bases between. The CDR3 is CASSIAGHRGSYEQYF. In nucleotides, the CDR3 is TGTGCCAGCAGCATCGCAGGGCATAGGGGCTCCTACGAGCAGTACTTC.

The rearrangement joins TRBV6-1 to TRBJ2-7; D is perhaps TRBD1 (6 bases). The V and J ends lost 7 bases and 13 bases respectively, with 14 bases between them. CDR1 is MNHNS, CDR2 SASEGT, per germline. The CDR3 totals 10 residues. The CDR3 DNA reads TGTGCCAGCAAAAGGAACAGGGAATACTTC. Residues: CASKRNREYF.

This rearrangement joins TRBV4-1 to TRBJ2-4; possible D gene TRBD1, 5 bases. Between the trimmed V and J ends, which lost 1 base and 0 bases, there was a span of 10 bases. The length of the CDR3 is 16 residues. Germline values: CDR1 MGHRA, CDR2 YSYEKL. Written as DNA, the CDR3 is TGCGCCAGCAGCCAAGGAACAGGAGTAGCCAAAAACATTCAGTACTTC. Translation: CASSQGTGVAKNIQYF.

As concerns this clone: The CDR3 does not close with the conserved phenylalanine or tryptophan, likely indicating a read error. No DNA is shown, since the ends of the CDR3 on it are uncertain; the CDR3 is the one TCRdb lists. The chain links TRBV18 to TRBJ1-1. Per the germline V gene, CDR1 is KGHSH and CDR2 is LQKENI. The CDR3 length equals 8 residues, ends included. CDR3 residues: CASSPGGL.

The gene calls are TRBV27 and TRBJ1-2; TRBD1 matches 7 bases. J lost 7 bases, V lost 3 bases, and 8 bases had no gene match. The CDR3 contains 14 residues. The germline V gene encodes CDR1 MNHEY and CDR2 SMNVEV (reference sequence). DNA for the CDR3: TGTGCCAGCAGTTTGACTTGGACAGGCCCTGGCTACACCTTC. This sequence encodes CASSLTWTGPGYTF.

This clone was detected only a few times. V is TRBV10-1 and J is TRBJ2-7; D remains unclear. Germline V lookup: CDR1 WNHNN, CDR2 SYGVQD (reference sequence). The CDR3 is made up of 14 amino acids. V shed 2 bases and J shed 1 base, with 9 bases lying between them. The CDR3 loop reads CASSEGVYSYEQYF. DNA for the CDR3: TGCGCCAGCAGTGAGGGGGTATATTCCTACGAGCAGTACTTC.

In this sample, this clone turned up a few times. V usage is TRBV6-6 and J usage is TRBJ1-2, with D perhaps TRBD1 (5 bases). Germline values: CDR1 MNHNY, CDR2 SVGAGI (reference sequence). The CDR3 length is 15 residues. V was shortened by 5 bases and J by 2 bases, with 15 bases between the two germline ends. The chain's CDR3 is CASSGPATVNYGYTF. The CDR3, as DNA: TGTGCCAGCAGTGGACCAGCGACAGTCAACTATGGCTACACCTTC.

This clone has only a few counts. This chain links TRBV6-6 with TRBJ1-5, with D perhaps matching TRBD1 (6 bases). The ends were cut back, 2 bases at V and 5 bases at J, with 16 bases in the middle. This CDR3 is 16 amino acids long. Germline V gene data show CDR1 as MNHNY and CDR2 as SVGAGI (reference sequence). The CDR3, as DNA: TGTGCCAGCAGTTACAGGATGACAGGAGAGTATCAGCCCCAGCATTTT. Translating it yields CASSYRMTGEYQPQHF.

The chain uses TRBV9 and TRBJ2-7, with D possibly being TRBD2 (6 bases). Germline loops: CDR1 SGDLS, CDR2 YYNGEE. Trimming removed 2 bases at V and 2 bases at J, with 8 bases between. The CDR3 contains 13 residues. CDR3 sequence: CASSVGLTYEQYF. CDR3 in DNA: TGTGCCAGCAGCGTGGGACTGACCTACGAGCAGTACTTC.

The chain recombines TRBV6-6 with TRBJ2-7; the match to TRBD1 covers 8 bases. CDR3 length equals 16 residues. The J segment lost 1 base and the V segment lost 0 bases, leaving 5 bases of the junction unmatched. The germline gives CDR1 MNHNY, CDR2 SVGAGI (reference sequence). The CDR3 protein is CASSYSGTGDSYEQYF. In nucleotides, the CDR3 is TGTGCCAGCAGTTACTCCGGGACAGGAGATTCCTACGAGCAGTACTTC.

V usage is TRBV30 and J usage is TRBJ1-2; no definite D call. Germline V gene lookup returns CDR1 GTSNPN and CDR2 SVGIG (reference sequence). The CDR3 covers 12 residues. V was pared by 1 base and J by 4 bases, with 7 bases between. CDR3: CAWSEQIYGYTF. CDR3 in DNA: TGTGCCTGGAGTGAACAGATCTATGGCTACACCTTC.

V and J are TRBV9 and TRBJ2-1; tentatively, D is TRBD2 (5 bases). V lost 3 bases to trimming and J lost 2 bases, with 12 bases between them. The CDR3 runs 15 residues. The germline CDR1 and CDR2 sequences are SGDLS and YYNGEE. CDR3 protein: CASSAATNTYNEQFF. The DNA of the CDR3 is TGTGCCAGCAGCGCAGCGACTAATACCTACAATGAGCAGTTCTTC. The entire variable domain, with the rest obtained from reference TRBV9 and TRBJ2-1, is as follows: DSGVTQTPKHLITATGQRVTLRCSPRSGDLSVYWYQQSLDQGLQFLIQYYNGEERAKGNILERFSAQQFPDLHSELNLSSLELGDSALYFCASSAATNTYNEQFFGPGTRLTVL.

The rearrangement joins TRBV18 to TRBJ2-5, with TRBD1 matching over 10 bases. Germline CDR1 is KGHSH and CDR2 is LQKENI. Trimming took 6 bases from V and 5 from J; bases not matched to a gene: 6. The CDR3 is 14 amino acids. CDR3 sequence (DNA): TGTGCCAGCTCTCAGGGACAGGGGCAGGAGACCCAGTACTTC. As protein: CASSQGQGQETQYF.

This clone was counted only a few times. The chain combines TRBV2 with TRBJ1-5, with D hard to call. V shed 0 bases and J shed 8 bases, with 5 bases lying between them. The CDR3 has 12 residues. Per germline, CDR1 SNHLY and CDR2 FYNNEI. CDR3 region: CASSEAVEPQHF. CDR3 sequence (DNA): TGTGCCAGCAGTGAAGCGGTTGAGCCCCAGCATTTT.

A few counts support this clone. The chain has TRBV10-3 and TRBJ1-6, with D uncertain. Trimming removed 3 bases at V and 5 bases at J, with 8 bases between. This CDR3 contains 14 residues. CDR1 is ENHRY, CDR2 SYGVKD, per germline. Here the CDR3 DNA reads TGTGCCATCAGTGACTGGGAAAATAATTCACCCCTCCACTTT. This encodes CAISDWENNSPLHF.

The V call is TRBV11-2, the J call TRBJ2-3, with 8 bases lining up with TRBD2. The V segment lost 3 bases and the J segment 2 bases; nucleotides outside the gene matches: 7. Germline V lookup: CDR1 SGHAT, CDR2 FQNNGV. The CDR3 is 16 amino acids. CDR3 protein: CASSFSGAPPTDTQYF. The DNA for the CDR3 is TGTGCCAGCAGCTTTAGCGGGGCGCCACCCACAGATACGCAGTATTTT.

There are a few counts of this clone. The gene calls are TRBV4-2 and TRBJ1-5; the D gene is possibly TRBD1 (6 bases). Trimming removed 1 base at V and 6 bases at J, with 13 bases between. The CDR3 is 15 amino acids. Per germline, CDR1 LGHNA and CDR2 YNFKEQ. This CDR3 reads CASSQAQGPGQPQHF. The CDR3 DNA reads TGTGCCAGCAGCCAAGCCCAGGGGCCCGGTCAGCCCCAGCATTTT.

V is TRBV28 and J is TRBJ2-4; 7 bases are shared with TRBD1. The CDR3 extends over 14 amino acids. The germline V gene has CDR1 MDHEN and CDR2 SYDVKM. V lost 6 bases and J lost 1; bases outside the gene matches: 3. The CDR3 reads CASRADRAKNIQYF. The CDR3 bases are TGTGCCAGCAGGGCGGACAGGGCCAAAAACATTCAGTACTTC.